The clone carrying this T cell receptor beta chain was observed at least ten times. This sample stems from a study of T-cell memory formation after mild COVID-19. Trimming left V 0 bases short and J 4 bases short, with 9 bases between. Germline V lookup: CDR1 GTSNPN, CDR2 SVGIG (reference sequence). CDR3 length: 13 amino acids. Each CDR3 protein is one row after TCRdb ran MiXCR on the 5' RACE reads. Of roughly 130,000 distinct CDR3 sequences listed, approximately 5.9% are singletons. V usage is TRBV30 and J usage is TRBJ2-5; maybe TRBD2 (7 bases). This TCR was sampled from an adult woman who had mild COVID-19 (a few samples of this study predate the infection). Cell type and time point are not known. The sequenced sample consisted of PBMCs or a T cell subset sorted from them (not recorded which). CDR3 amino acids: CAWSVGGAETQYF. CDR3 nucleotide sequence: TGTGCCTGGAGTGTAGGGGGGGCAGAGACCCAGTACTTC.